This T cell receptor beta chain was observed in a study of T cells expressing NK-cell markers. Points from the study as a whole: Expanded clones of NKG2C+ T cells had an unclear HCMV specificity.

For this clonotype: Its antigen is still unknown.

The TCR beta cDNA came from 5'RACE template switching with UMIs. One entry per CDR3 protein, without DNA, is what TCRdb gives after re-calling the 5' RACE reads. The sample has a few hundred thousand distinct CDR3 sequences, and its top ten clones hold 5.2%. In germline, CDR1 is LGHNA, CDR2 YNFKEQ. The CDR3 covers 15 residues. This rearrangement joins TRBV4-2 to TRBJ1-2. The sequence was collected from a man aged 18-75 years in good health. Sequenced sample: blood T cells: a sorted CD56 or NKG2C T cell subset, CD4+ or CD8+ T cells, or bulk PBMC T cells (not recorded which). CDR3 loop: CASSQGSQMYYGYTF.